The 7 T cell receptor beta chains below all came from one sample that was sequenced in a study of post-analysis software for immune sequencing data. Regarding the study as a whole: In patients, five or six TRBV segments were more frequent than in controls, with TRBV5-6, TRBV5-1 and TRBV20-1 among them.

Unique-molecular-identifier-tagged TCR beta cDNA libraries were used. One entry per CDR3 protein results from TCRdb running MiXCR on the PCR reads. The table lists hundreds of thousands of distinct CDR3 sequences, just under 30% of them singletons. Antigens for these TCRs are unknown. Sequencing used blood. The source is a girl under 18 with multiple sclerosis.

The sample holds many counts of this clonotype. The chain carries TRBV29-1 and TRBJ2-4; D may be TRBD2 (6 bases). The better agreement between TRBJ2-7 and the DNA end casts doubt on the J call. Looked up from germline, CDR1 is SQVTM and CDR2 is ANQGSEA. The CDR3 sequence is 10 residues long. CDR3 protein: CSVAGVEQYF. For the CDR3, the DNA is TGCAGCGTTGCGGGAGTCGAGCAGTACTTC.

The chain carries TRBV10-3 and TRBJ2-2; 10 bases are a match to TRBD1. Per germline, CDR1 ENHRY and CDR2 SYGVKD. V lost 7 bases to trimming and J lost 1 base; unmatched junction nucleotides: 9. This CDR3 has 17 amino acids. CDR3 residues: CAIMRTGGYGNTGELFF. As DNA, the CDR3 is TGTGCCATCATGAGGACAGGGGGTTACGGGAACACCGGGGAGCTGTTTTTT.

A few counts support this clonotype. CDR3 residues: CASRTSGSSYNEQYF. The DNA for the CDR3 is TGTGCCAGCAGGACTAGCGGTAGCTCCTACAATGAGCAGTACTTC. The chain couples TRBV7-9 to TRBJ2-1; TRBD2 agrees at 9 bases. The tail of the sequence fits TRBJ2-7 better, so the J call may be wrong. Germline CDR1 is SEHNR and CDR2 is FQNEAQ (reference sequence). The length of the CDR3 is 15 residues.

This clonotype was detected a few times. In DNA, the CDR3 is TGCAGCGCTCTAGACCCGAATGAGCAGTTCTTC. Residues: CSALDPNEQFF. The gene calls are TRBV29-1 and TRBJ2-1, with no clear D. Germline CDR1 SQVTM, CDR2 ANQGSEA. The germline V and J ends were trimmed by 7 bases and 7 bases, with 11 bases remaining between them. The CDR3 is 11 residues long.

This chain connects TRBV5-1 to TRBJ2-7; D remains ambiguous. The V and J ends lost 5 bases and 3 bases respectively, with 15 bases between them. The CDR3 contains 14 residues. Germline V gene sequence: CDR1 SGHRS, CDR2 YFSETQ. The CDR3 reads CASSTYDGNYEQYF. CDR3 nucleotide sequence: TGCGCCAGCAGTACCTACGACGGTAACTACGAGCAGTACTTC.

The chain couples TRBV4-2 to TRBJ2-3; D call uncertain. CDR1 LGHNA and CDR2 YNFKEQ come from the germline V gene. The germline V and J ends were trimmed by 0 bases and 2 bases, with 15 bases remaining between them. CDR3 length: 17 residues. The DNA for the CDR3 is TGTGCCAGCAGCCAAGACGTGGCCAGCACGAACACAGATACGCAGTATTTT. Its protein product is CASSQDVASTNTDTQYF.

This clonotype was counted between two and nine times. This chain connects TRBV5-8 to TRBJ1-5; D is perhaps TRBD1 (6 bases). The germline V gene encodes CDR1 SGHTS and CDR2 YDEGEE. This CDR3 region has 15 residues. V was trimmed by 3 bases and J by 0 bases, leaving 10 bases between them. CDR3 in DNA: TGTGCCAGCAGCTCAGGACAGAGTAGCAATCAGCCCCAGCATTTT. It yields the protein CASSSGQSSNQPQHF. Variable domain in full (rest from reference TRBV5-8 and TRBJ1-5): EAGVTQSPTHLIKTRGQQATLRCSPISGHTSVYWYQQALGLGLQFLLWYDEGEERNRGNFPPRFSGRQFPNYSSELNVNALELEDSALYLCASSSGQSSNQPQHFGDGTRLSIL.